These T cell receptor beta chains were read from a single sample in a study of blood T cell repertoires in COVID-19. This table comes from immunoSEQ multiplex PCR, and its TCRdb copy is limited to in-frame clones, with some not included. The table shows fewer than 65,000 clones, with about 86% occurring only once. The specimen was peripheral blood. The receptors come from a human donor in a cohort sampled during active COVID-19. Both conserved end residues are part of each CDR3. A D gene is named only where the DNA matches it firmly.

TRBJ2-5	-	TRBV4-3	TGCGCCAGACAGGGATTAATCGGAGAGACCCAGTACTTC	CARQGLIGETQYF
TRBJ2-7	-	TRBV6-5	TGTGCCAGCAAGGGAAGGCGGGACGTCCAGTACTTC	CASKGRRDVQYF
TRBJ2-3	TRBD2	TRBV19	TGTGCCAGTAGTTGGGCTAGCGGGAGGGGATTAGATACGCAGTATTTT	CASSWASGRGLDTQYF
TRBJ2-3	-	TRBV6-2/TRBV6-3	TGTGCCAGCAGTTACTCGATCGGGGGACCTTACACAGATACGCAGTATTTT	CASSYSIGGPYTDTQYF
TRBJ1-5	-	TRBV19	TGTGCCAGTAGTATTCAGGATCAGCCCCAGCATTTT	CASSIQDQPQHF
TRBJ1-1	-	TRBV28	TGTGCCAGCAGTAGGGGAAGGGACACTGAAGCTTTCTTT	CASSRGRDTEAFF
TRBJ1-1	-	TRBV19	TGTGCCAGTAGTATTCATGGTGTGACAGCTGAAGCTTTCTTT	CASSIHGVTAEAFF
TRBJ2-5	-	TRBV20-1	TGCAGTGTGCTCAAACGGGAGACCCAGTACTTC	CSVLKRETQYF
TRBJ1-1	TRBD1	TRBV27	TGTGCCAGCAGAGAGGCAGGGGGCATGGCTGAAGCTTTCTTT	CASREAGGMAEAFF
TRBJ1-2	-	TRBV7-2	TGTGCCAGCAGCTTTTACCTTCCGGAGCCTGGCTACACCTTC	CASSFYLPEPGYTF
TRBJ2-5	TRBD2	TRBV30	TGTGCCTGGAGTGTAGGGCTAGCGGATAAAGAGACCCAGTACTTC	CAWSVGLADKETQYF
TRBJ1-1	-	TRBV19	TGTGCCAGTAGTCCGTCTAGGGGATGGGACACTGAAGCTTTCTTT	CASSPSRGWDTEAFF
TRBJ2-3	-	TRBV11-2	TGTGCCAGCAGCCAGACTAGTCCCCTAACAGATACGCAGTATTTT	CASSQTSPLTDTQYF
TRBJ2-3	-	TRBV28	TGTGCCAGCAGTTTTCACCGGGAGACAGATACGCAGTATTTT	CASSFHRETDTQYF
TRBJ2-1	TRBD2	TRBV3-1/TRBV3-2	TGTGCCAGCACCCCAGCGGGGGGGTTGAGCTTTAATGAGCAGTTCTTC	CASTPAGGLSFNEQFF